These T cell receptor beta chains were read from a single sample in a study of cytomegalovirus exposure and HLA in healthy donors. The table came from immunoSEQ multiplex PCR; TCRdb's copy has only in-frame clones and leaves some out. The sample holds around 250,000 clones; around 90% are singletons and the top ten take approximately 1.5%. Sequencing used PBMCs. The receptors shown here come from a girl aged 2-10 years in good health and CMV-seronegative. The CDR3 runs from the conserved cysteine through the conserved F or W. Each record gives: V gene, J gene, D gene, CDR3 protein. A D gene is named only where the DNA matches it firmly.

TRBV6-6	TRBJ1-2	TRBD1	CASSGDRGNYGYTF
TRBV27	TRBJ2-1	TRBD2	CASSLSRGFHEQFF
TRBV7-9	TRBJ2-1	TRBD2	CASSLATSPNEQFF
TRBV4-1	TRBJ2-7	TRBD2	CASSQDLAGGLYEQYF
TRBV28	TRBJ1-5	.	CASSFGGQPSYQPQHF
TRBV28	TRBJ2-1	TRBD2	CASSLLASGGYEQFF
TRBV11-2	TRBJ1-1	TRBD1	CASSLDRGSYTEAFF
TRBV2	TRBJ1-1	.	CASSEVGGVGTEAFF
TRBV19	TRBJ2-7	.	CASSPGVAYEQYF
TRBV20-1	TRBJ2-7	.	CSATGDEQYF
TRBV7-8	TRBJ2-7	TRBD1	CASSLGTGVGEQYF
TRBV6-5	TRBJ1-2	.	CASSWSGFTKSYTF
TRBV28	TRBJ1-2	.	CASREGFGYTF
TRBV11-2	TRBJ2-3	.	CASSSGTDTQYF
TRBV6-5	TRBJ2-7	TRBD1	CASSYATGYEQYF
TRBV6-1	TRBJ2-1	.	CASSEVGKADEQFF
TRBV9	TRBJ2-2	TRBD1	CASSGDRGRVGELFF
TRBV5-1	TRBJ2-7	TRBD1	CASSGGQGGEQYF
TRBV6-4	TRBJ1-5	.	CASSQELGQPQHF
TRBV30	TRBJ1-5	.	CAWSVGGSFGQPQHF
TRBV10-3	TRBJ1-1	.	CAISESVPGGGTEAFF
TRBV6-4	TRBJ1-2	.	CASSPLTGGGYTF
TRBV6-1	TRBJ1-1	.	CASSDHSLNTEAFF
TRBV11-2	TRBJ2-1	.	CASSSGYDISEQFF
TRBV6-5	TRBJ1-1	.	CASSYSRMNTEAFF
TRBV30	TRBJ1-1	TRBD1	CACRRQGAMNTEAFF
TRBV11-1	TRBJ1-1	.	CASRWQGGSEAFF
TRBV27	TRBJ2-1	.	CASSLMVGAFYTEQFF
TRBV7-9	TRBJ1-3	.	CASSSPGAGNTIYF
TRBV27	TRBJ1-1	.	CASRLGGARTEAFF
TRBV5-4	TRBJ1-2	TRBD1	CASSSRTGDGYTF
TRBV6-5	TRBJ2-7	.	CASSYSGQFPYEQYF
TRBV5-1	.	TRBD1	CASSAGTGGDEQYF
TRBV28	TRBJ1-2	TRBD1	CASSMTGGGSYGYTF
TRBV11-2	TRBJ2-7	TRBD2	CASSRGLAYEQYF
TRBV7-9	TRBJ2-7	.	CASNQDSEQYF
TRBV29-1	TRBJ2-1	.	CSVEWTGERSYNEQFF
TRBV6-5	TRBJ1-6	TRBD1	CASSPGQSYNSPLHF
TRBV5-5	TRBJ2-7	TRBD2	CASSPGLAGVWGSYEQYF
TRBV6-1	TRBJ2-3	.	CASSESSTTTSTDTQYF
TRBV6-5	TRBJ1-6	.	CASSTAGVIGSPLHF
TRBV9	TRBJ1-1	.	CASSVGGRLNTEAFF
TRBV12-5	TRBJ2-1	.	CASGLAELYNEQFF
TRBV13	TRBJ2-2	.	CASSLIQGSTGELFF
TRBV30	TRBJ1-6	TRBD1	CAWSRGQSPLHF
TRBV7-9	TRBJ2-7	.	CASSLGSQGFYEQYF
TRBV20-1	TRBJ2-3	.	CSAKRTDTQYF
TRBV9	TRBJ2-5	.	CASSVAGMLGQETQYF
TRBV7-8	TRBJ2-3	.	CASSLGQRRSDTQYF